This is a list of T cell receptor beta chains from one sample in a study of blood T cell repertoires in COVID-19. The method was immunoSEQ multiplex PCR; TCRdb's version includes in-frame clones alone and lacks a portion of them. The repertoire includes 200,000 to 250,000 clones, more than 75% of them detected once, and around 0.97% sits in the top ten. The sample comprised peripheral blood. The receptor set was obtained from a middle-aged man with acute or convalescent COVID-19. Both conserved end residues are part of each CDR3. A D gene is named only where the DNA matches it firmly.

v_gene	d_gene	CDR3aa
TRBV12-3/TRBV12-4	-	CASSRTNTGELFF
TRBV28	TRBD1	CASSLMTGKAFF
TRBV18	-	CASSPTGSSTDTQYF
TRBV6-5	TRBD1	CASITGQGREAFF
TRBV6-5	-	CATLYSASSFF
TRBV6-5	-	CASSDSKVWAWEQFF
TRBV27	-	CASTRAGTPYEQYF
TRBV29-1	-	CSVAPRVGRTEAFF
TRBV25-1	TRBD1	CASRMTGVHSPLHF
TRBV12-3/TRBV12-4	TRBD1	CASRPGQGVQFF
TRBV5-6	-	CASSGGTDFYGYTF
TRBV25-1	-	CASSDPTRASYGYTF
TRBV9	TRBD2	CASSGTSVETQYF
TRBV5-4	-	CASSEGGGNYEQYF
TRBV3-1/TRBV3-2	TRBD2	CASSPITTSGGTQYF
TRBV28	TRBD1	CASSSPKTGADTQYF
TRBV9	-	CASSVGGRNLPGNTIYF
TRBV10-3	TRBD2	CATWGTSGAAGELFF
TRBV6-6	-	CASSYSTGEAFF
TRBV7-2	-	CASSLQPGYEQYF
TRBV19	-	CASKGETLTGELFF
TRBV4-3	TRBD2	CASSLGTNIAGGDYEQFF
TRBV7-3	TRBD2	CASSFGGAGETQYF
TRBV7-9	-	CASSLVKDTGWGANVLTF
TRBV6-4	-	CASSGWRGHTEAFF
TRBV6-1	-	CASSDRGLNTEAFF
TRBV3-1/TRBV3-2	-	CASSQGPLGGTMNTEAFF
TRBV19	-	CASHTRRAEMNTEAFF
TRBV2	-	CASSVGVTNTEAFF
TRBV6-2/TRBV6-3	-	CASSGSTLNQPQHF
TRBV11-2	-	CASSLALNTEAFF
TRBV19	-	CASSPLQSATNEKLFF